This T cell receptor (beta chain) emerged from a study of T cell responses to AZD1222 COVID-19 vaccine. Only in-frame clones appear in the TCRdb table, and some are missing; sequencing was by immunoSEQ multiplex PCR. The sample includes some 170,000 clones, roughly 92% of them seen just once. Germline CDR1 GTSNPN, CDR2 SVGIG (reference sequence). There are 15 residues in the CDR3. V lost 1 base and J lost 6; bases outside the gene matches: 9. This clone has just one count. Its antigen is unidentified. Whole-study results and caveats: Repertoires were obtained solely post-peak T cell response.

Sample: peripheral blood, taken on day 0 of AZD1222 vaccination. This chain uses TRBV30 with TRBJ2-3; 8 nucleotides align to TRBD2. This TCR derives from an adult in good health. CDR3 protein: CAWSGAAGVLDTQYF. The CDR3 coding sequence is TGTGCCTGGAGTGGGGCAGCGGGAGTTTTGGATACGCAGTATTTT.